Each of the 32 T cell receptor beta chains below was sequenced from the same sample in a study of cytomegalovirus exposure and HLA in healthy donors. Produced via immunoSEQ multiplex PCR; TCRdb's table is partial and in-frame only. The sample records about 65,000 clones, over 85% being singletons. Sequencing was performed on PBMCs. The receptors were gathered from a man younger than 35 in good health and CMV-seropositive.

The rearrangement links TRBV6-8 to TRBJ1-2; no firm D call. V lost 2 bases to trimming and J lost 1 base, with 8 bases between them. CDR1 MNHGY and CDR2 SAAAGT come from the germline V gene. There are 14 residues in the CDR3. CDR3 sequence: CASSYLLCNYGYTF. CDR3 in DNA: TGTGCCAGCAGTTACCTCCTCTGTAACTATGGCTACACCTTC.

About this clone: The same CDR3 arises from other DNA sequences in this sample as well. The chain carries TRBV27 and TRBJ2-7, with D possibly TRBD2 on 6 matching bases. Trimming removed 0 bases at V and 3 bases at J, with 6 bases between. Germline V gene data show CDR1 as MNHEY and CDR2 as SMNVEV (reference sequence). The CDR3 is 13 residues long. The CDR3 coding sequence is TGTGCCAGCAGTTTATCGGGGGGCTACGAGCAGTACTTC. Amino acids: CASSLSGGYEQYF.

The CDR3 nucleotides are TGCAGCGTTGTGGGCGCTACGAGCTCCTACAATGAGCAGTTCTTC. Its translation: CSVVGATSSYNEQFF. The rearrangement uses TRBV29-1 and TRBJ2-1; no reliable D call. Germline assignment: CDR1 SQVTM and CDR2 ANQGSEA. The CDR3 is 15 amino acids. Trimming took off 4 bases at V and 0 bases at J, with 13 bases between the two ends.

This chain links TRBV10-3 with TRBJ1-4, with D maybe TRBD1 (5 bases). The CDR3 length is 13 residues. The V and J ends lost 6 bases and 8 bases respectively, with 13 bases between them. Germline values: CDR1 ENHRY, CDR2 SYGVKD. The CDR3 DNA reads as TGTGCCATCAGCGTGGCGGAGGGGGAAAAACTGTTTTTT. Translating gives CAISVAEGEKLFF.

The V call is TRBV27, the J call TRBJ2-3, with TRBD1 matching over 9 bases. The ends lost 3 bases at V and 1 base at J; junction bases unmatched: 8. In germline, CDR1 is MNHEY, CDR2 SMNVEV (reference sequence). The CDR3 loop spans 17 amino acids. As DNA, the CDR3 is TGTGCCAGCAGTTTGTCCGGGACAGGGTGGCGCACAGATACGCAGTATTTT. Translation gives CASSLSGTGWRTDTQYF.

The chain's CDR3 is CASSSSGRAKTYNEQFF. The CDR3 DNA is TGCGCCAGCAGCTCTAGCGGGAGGGCCAAAACCTACAATGAGCAGTTCTTC. The V gene is TRBV4-1, the J gene TRBJ2-1, with 12 bases aligning to TRBD2. Per germline, CDR1 MGHRA and CDR2 YSYEKL. CDR3 length equals 17 residues. V lost 5 bases and J lost 2; bases outside the gene matches: 7.

The J gene is TRBJ2-1, the V gene TRBV10-3; 10 bases match TRBD2. The length of the CDR3 is 15 residues. Germline trimming cut 6 bases from V and 7 bases from J; bases unmatched to any gene: 9. Germline V gene lookup returns CDR1 ENHRY and CDR2 SYGVKD. This CDR3 is CAIRPASGSLNEQFF. In nucleotides, the CDR3 is TGTGCCATCAGACCGGCTAGCGGGAGTCTGAATGAGCAGTTCTTC.

This chain links TRBV9 with TRBJ2-7; the D gene is possibly TRBD2 (6 bases). Trimming shortened V by 3 bases and J by 2 bases, and 15 bases separated the two germline ends. Germline CDR1 is SGDLS and CDR2 is YYNGEE. CDR3 size: 15 residues. DNA of the CDR3: TGTGCCAGCAGCGCCACCGGGACGGGGGCCTACGAGCAGTACTTC. It is translated as CASSATGTGAYEQYF.

The genes are TRBV10-1 and TRBJ2-7, with 8 bases aligning to TRBD1. The germline CDR1 and CDR2 sequences are WNHNN and SYGVQD (reference sequence). V gave up 5 bases and J gave up 1 base; unmatched junction bases: 4. The length of the CDR3 is 14 residues. The CDR3 loop is CASSPGTGSYEQYF. The CDR3 DNA follows: TGCGCCAGCAGTCCCGGGACAGGTTCCTACGAGCAGTACTTC.

V and J are TRBV6-1 and TRBJ2-1; tentatively, D is TRBD2 (5 bases). Germline V lookup: CDR1 MNHNS, CDR2 SASEGT. Deletions cut 2 bases from V and 0 bases from J, with 8 bases between. The CDR3 is 15 amino acids. The CDR3 DNA reads as TGTGCCAGCAGTGAATCTAGCTTCTCCTACAATGAGCAGTTCTTC. It is translated as CASSESSFSYNEQFF.

The genes are TRBV30 and TRBJ1-1; D gene unclear. In germline, CDR1 is GTSNPN, CDR2 SVGIG (reference sequence). Deletions cut 0 bases from V and 0 bases from J, with 11 bases between. The CDR3 spans 15 residues. CDR3 residues: CAWSVQSQMNTEAFF. The CDR3 bases are TGTGCCTGGAGTGTACAAAGTCAAATGAACACTGAAGCTTTCTTT.

The chain combines TRBV19 with TRBJ2-1; 9 positions agree with TRBD1. Germline V gene sequence: CDR1 LNHDA, CDR2 SQIVND (reference sequence). J gave up 2 bases and V 4 bases, and 3 bases lay outside the gene matches. CDR3 length: 15 amino acids. In DNA form, the CDR3 reads TGTGCCAGTAGTAGACAGGGGGATCCCTACAATGAGCAGTTCTTC. Translating it yields CASSRQGDPYNEQFF.

Written as DNA, the CDR3 is TGTGCCACCAGCATATCCCTAAGCGGGGGGACCCGAGATACGCAGTATTTT. Encoded protein: CATSISLSGGTRDTQYF. The rearrangement links TRBV15 to TRBJ2-3; 9 positions agree with TRBD2. V trimming: 4 bases; J trimming: 5 bases; junction bases outside the gene matches: 13. The CDR3 is 17 residues long. Germline values: CDR1 LNHNV, CDR2 YYDKDF (reference sequence). The full variable domain, its missing parts supplied by reference TRBV15 and TRBJ2-3, is DAMVIQNPRYQVTQFGKPVTLSCSQTLNHNVMYWYQQKSSQAPKLLFHYYDKDFNNEADTPDNFQSRRPNTSFCFLDIRSPGLGDTAMYLCATSISLSGGTRDTQYFGPGTRLTVL.

The gene calls are TRBV6-6 and TRBJ2-5; 13 bases are shared with TRBD2. This CDR3 is 14 amino acids long. Germline V gene sequence: CDR1 MNHNY, CDR2 SVGAGI (reference sequence). Trimming cost V 5 bases and J 8 bases; bases outside gene matches: 5. The CDR3 is CASSRLAGGDTQYF. In nucleotides, the CDR3 is TGTGCCAGCAGTCGACTAGCGGGGGGTGATACCCAGTACTTC.

The chain uses TRBV27 and TRBJ1-1; TRBD1 matches at 8 bases. This CDR3 region has 15 residues. The V and J ends lost 3 bases and 3 bases, in that order; junction bases with no gene match: 6. CDR1 is MNHEY and CDR2 is SMNVEV in the germline V gene (reference sequence). The CDR3 spells CASSFRGRGHTEAFF. CDR3 nucleotide sequence: TGTGCCAGCAGTTTTAGAGGCAGGGGGCACACTGAAGCTTTCTTT.

The V and J genes are TRBV27 and TRBJ2-7; 9 bases line up with TRBD1. The CDR3 is made up of 14 amino acids. V was clipped by 2 bases and J by 4 bases; unmatched bases: 3. The V gene's germline CDR1 is MNHEY and CDR2 SMNVEV (reference sequence). The chain's CDR3 is CASSLGTGIYEQYF. CDR3 nucleotide sequence: TGTGCCAGCAGTTTAGGGACAGGGATATACGAGCAGTACTTC.

This CDR3 is CASSEGLQGLKGQETQYF. CDR3 coding DNA: TGTGCCAGCAGTGAAGGTTTACAGGGTCTAAAGGGCCAAGAGACCCAGTACTTC. V usage is TRBV6-1 and J usage is TRBJ2-5, with D possibly being TRBD1 (6 bases). The CDR3 loop spans 18 amino acids. V lost 1 base to trimming and J lost 1 base, with 19 bases between them. Germline V CDR1 and CDR2: MNHNS, SASEGT.

The chain links TRBV27 to TRBJ2-3, with D possibly matching TRBD1 (6 bases). Germline V gene lookup returns CDR1 MNHEY and CDR2 SMNVEV (reference sequence). V lost 4 bases and J 3 bases, leaving 14 bases between the germline ends. The CDR3 runs to 15 residues. The CDR3 reads CASSWGQYDTDTQYF. As DNA, the CDR3 is TGTGCCAGCAGTTGGGGACAATACGATACAGATACGCAGTATTTT.

The rearrangement links TRBV19 to TRBJ2-7; perhaps TRBD2 as D (6 bases). CDR3 length equals 16 residues. Germline V gene sequence: CDR1 LNHDA, CDR2 SQIVND (reference sequence). Trimming took 4 bases from V and 0 from J, leaving 16 bases between them. CDR3 bases: TGTGCCAGTAGTAGCGGGACGGCGCTTAGCTCCTACGAGCAGTACTTC. It specifies CASSSGTALSSYEQYF. Full variable domain (missing parts from reference TRBV19 and TRBJ2-7): DGGITQSPKYLFRKEGQNVTLSCEQNLNHDAMYWYRQDPGQGLRLIYYSQIVNDFQKGDIAEGYSVSREKKESFPLTVTSAQKNPTAFYLCASSSGTALSSYEQYFGPGTRLTVT.

The V call is TRBV5-4, the J call TRBJ2-2; the D gene is possibly TRBD1 (5 bases). CDR1 and CDR2 from the germline V gene are SGHNT and YYREEE (reference sequence). The germline V and J ends were trimmed by 4 bases and 4 bases, with 11 bases remaining between them. The length of the CDR3 is 14 residues. The CDR3 sequence is CASSNRQTTGELFF. The CDR3 DNA sequence: TGTGCCAGCAGCAATCGACAGACCACCGGGGAGCTGTTTTTT.

The CDR3 sequence: CASRPYGGNEQYF. As DNA, the CDR3 is TGTGCCAGCCGCCCGTATGGGGGCAACGAGCAGTACTTC. The chain combines TRBV6-5 with TRBJ2-7; maybe TRBD1 (6 bases). The CDR3 consists of 13 residues. Trimming took 8 bases from V and 5 from J, leaving 16 bases between them. Germline CDR1 and CDR2: MNHEY and SVGAGI.

V usage is TRBV28 and J usage is TRBJ2-5; 7 nucleotides line up with TRBD1. Trimming at V came to 3 bases and at J to 1 base, leaving 17 bases not matched to a gene. Looked up from germline, CDR1 is MDHEN and CDR2 is SYDVKM. CDR3 length: 19 residues. CDR3 in DNA: TGTGCCAGCAGTTTTCGAGGGGCCTCGACAGGGTTTCGCCAAGAGACCCAGTACTTC. Encoded protein: CASSFRGASTGFRQETQYF.

The chain is built from TRBV6-1 and TRBJ2-1; 9 bases map to TRBD2. The CDR3 is 16 residues long. Trimming removed 1 base from V and 7 bases from J; junction bases left unmatched: 8. Germline lookup yields CDR1 MNHNS and CDR2 SASEGT. CDR3 protein: CASSEEGETSGNEQFF. In DNA, the CDR3 is TGTGCCAGCAGTGAAGAGGGCGAGACTAGCGGAAATGAGCAGTTCTTC.

The chain couples TRBV14 to TRBJ2-6; no reliable D call. CDR1 is SGHDN, CDR2 FVKESK, per germline. V was cut by 4 bases and J by 1 base, with 11 bases left in between. The CDR3 is 16 residues long. The CDR3 nucleotides are TGTGCCAGCAGCCCACTTGGTGCTTCTGGGGCCAACGTCCTGACTTTC. This gives the protein CASSPLGASGANVLTF. The variable domain in full, completed from reference TRBV14 and TRBJ2-6, reads EAGVTQFPSHSVIEKGQTVTLRCDPISGHDNLYWYRRVMGKEIKFLLHFVKESKQDESGMPNNRFLAERTGGTYSTLKVQPAELEDSGVYFCASSPLGASGANVLTFGAGSRLTVL.

The gene calls are TRBV4-2 and TRBJ2-3; 7 bases align to TRBD1. The CDR3 covers 18 residues. Looked up from germline, CDR1 is LGHNA and CDR2 is YNFKEQ. Trimming cost V 0 bases and J 5 bases; bases outside gene matches: 14. DNA of the CDR3: TGTGCCAGCAGCCAAGATGCTTCAGGGGGATTTGAGGTAGATACGCAGTATTTT. It codes for CASSQDASGGFEVDTQYF.

The chain couples TRBV7-2 to TRBJ2-7; 12 nucleotides match TRBD2. The trim removed 5 bases at V and 4 bases at J, leaving 9 bases unmatched. Germline CDR1 SGHTA, CDR2 FQGNSA. The CDR3 consists of 16 residues. CDR3 DNA sequence: TGTGCCAGCAGCGCCCGGACTAGCGGGACCCATTACGAGCAGTACTTC. It specifies CASSARTSGTHYEQYF.

V usage is TRBV6-5 and J usage is TRBJ2-2; perhaps TRBD1 as D (5 bases). The CDR3 has 15 residues. V dropped 0 bases and J dropped 3 bases, with 8 bases sitting between them. From germline, CDR1 is MNHEY and CDR2 SVGAGI. The CDR3 sequence: CASSYSWTHTGELFF. As DNA, the CDR3 is TGTGCCAGCAGTTACTCGTGGACACACACCGGGGAGCTGTTTTTT.

V usage is TRBV18 and J usage is TRBJ2-7; TRBD1 might be the D (5 bases). The germline gives CDR1 KGHSH, CDR2 LQKENI. The V gene lost 3 bases and the J gene lost 1 base, with 10 bases spanning the gap. The CDR3 extends over 14 amino acids. CDR3 in amino acids: CASSPQTDSYEQYF. CDR3 coding DNA: TGTGCCAGCTCACCCCAGACAGATTCCTACGAGCAGTACTTC.

The chain combines TRBV18 with TRBJ2-2; 12 bases align to TRBD2. With V trimmed by 5 bases and J by 5 bases, 3 bases remained unmatched. In germline, CDR1 is KGHSH, CDR2 LQKENI. The CDR3 totals 15 residues. The CDR3 DNA follows: TGTGCCAGCTCAGAGACTAGCGGGAGAACCGGGGAGCTGTTTTTT. Translation gives CASSETSGRTGELFF.

The chain links TRBV30 to TRBJ1-1; 7 bases match TRBD1. The trim removed 5 bases at V and 0 bases at J, leaving 12 bases unmatched. The CDR3 loop spans 16 amino acids. CDR1 GTSNPN and CDR2 SVGIG come from the germline V gene (reference sequence). CDR3 region: CAWVQRQGFMNTEAFF. CDR3 nucleotides: TGTGCCTGGGTACAAAGACAGGGATTTATGAACACTGAAGCTTTCTTT.

The V call is TRBV5-4, the J call TRBJ2-5; the D is unclear. The V gene lost 0 bases and the J gene lost 2 bases, with 8 bases spanning the gap. CDR3 length: 14 amino acids. Germline values: CDR1 SGHNT, CDR2 YYREEE (reference sequence). CDR3 region: CASSLGGRQETQYF. CDR3 in DNA: TGTGCCAGCAGCTTGGGAGGCCGGCAAGAGACCCAGTACTTC.

The J gene is TRBJ2-7, the V gene TRBV5-4, with 12 bases matching TRBD2. This CDR3 comprises 19 residues. After removal of 4 bases from V and 2 bases from J, the junction contained 16 bases not matched to a gene. CDR1 is SGHNT, CDR2 YYREEE, per germline (reference sequence). The CDR3 loop is CASSPPHLAGGTFAYEQYF. The CDR3 nucleotides read TGTGCCAGCAGCCCCCCCCATCTAGCGGGAGGGACATTCGCCTACGAGCAGTACTTC.